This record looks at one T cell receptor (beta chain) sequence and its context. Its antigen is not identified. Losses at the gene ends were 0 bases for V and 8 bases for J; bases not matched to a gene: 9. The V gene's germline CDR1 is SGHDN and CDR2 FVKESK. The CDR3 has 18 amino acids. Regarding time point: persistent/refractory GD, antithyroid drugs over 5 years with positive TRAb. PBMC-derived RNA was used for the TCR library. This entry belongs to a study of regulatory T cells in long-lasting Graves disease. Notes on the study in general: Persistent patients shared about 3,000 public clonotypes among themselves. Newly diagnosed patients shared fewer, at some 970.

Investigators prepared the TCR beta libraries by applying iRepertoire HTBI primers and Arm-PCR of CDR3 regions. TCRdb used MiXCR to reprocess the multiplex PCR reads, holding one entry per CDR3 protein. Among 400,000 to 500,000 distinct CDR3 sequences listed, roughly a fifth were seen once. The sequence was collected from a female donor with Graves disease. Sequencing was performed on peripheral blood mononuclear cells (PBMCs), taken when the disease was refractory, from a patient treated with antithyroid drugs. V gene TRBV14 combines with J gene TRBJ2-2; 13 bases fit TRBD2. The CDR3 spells CASSQDRPGLAGPGELFF. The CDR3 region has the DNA TGTGCCAGCAGCCAAGATCGCCCGGGACTAGCGGGACCGGGGGAGCTGTTTTTT.